These T cell receptor beta chains were read from a single sample in a study of cytomegalovirus exposure and HLA in healthy donors. Some clones are missing from TCRdb's copy, which holds only in-frame ones; the method was immunoSEQ multiplex PCR. Among around 210,000 clones listed, over 65% were seen once. What was sequenced was PBMCs. These TCRs come from a woman in her twenties or thirties in good health and CMV-seronegative. CDR3s include the opening cysteine and the closing phenylalanine or tryptophan. The order of the fields is V gene, D gene, J gene, clone size, CDR3 protein, CDR3 DNA. A D gene is named only where the DNA matches it firmly. Size is omitted from some rows. Given values are once, few, many or a class for expanded clones.

TRBV6-5	TRBD1	TRBJ2-5	few	CASSYSRDRARETQYF	TGTGCCAGCAGTTACTCGAGGGACAGGGCTCGGGAGACCCAGTACTTC
TRBV5-1	TRBD1	TRBJ2-7	-	CASSLGGGFSYEQYF	TGCGCCAGCAGCTTGGGAGGGGGCTTTTCCTACGAGCAGTACTTC
TRBV19	-	TRBJ1-5	-	CASSTNSNQPQHF	TGTGCCAGTAGTACAAATAGCAATCAGCCCCAGCATTTT
TRBV7-9	TRBD2	TRBJ2-7	-	CASSRLAGGLSYEQYF	TGTGCCAGCAGCAGACTAGCGGGGGGACTCTCCTACGAGCAGTACTTC
TRBV5-4	TRBD2	TRBJ2-3	-	CASSLAQRGGWGDTQYF	TGTGCCAGCAGCTTGGCTCAGCGGGGGGGTTGGGGAGATACGCAGTATTTT
TRBV19	-	TRBJ1-1	-	CASSIHGSLNTEAFF	TGTGCCAGTAGTATTCATGGCAGTTTGAACACTGAAGCTTTCTTT
TRBV6-5	-	TRBJ1-1	-	CASSRSGGNTEAFF	TGTGCCAGCAGTCGGAGTGGTGGTAACACTGAGGCTTTCTTT
TRBV4-2	TRBD1	TRBJ2-5	-	CASSQKRDSGTGSVETQYF	TGTGCCAGCAGCCAAAAGAGAGACTCCGGGACAGGGAGCGTGGAGACCCAGTACTTC
TRBV7-9	TRBD1	TRBJ1-1	-	CASSFQTGENTEAFF	TGTGCCAGCAGCTTCCAGACAGGGGAGAACACTGAAGCTTTCTTT
TRBV2	TRBD1	TRBJ2-2	few	CASSTQGTGELFF	TGTGCCAGCAGTACACAGGGGACCGGGGAGCTGTTTTTT
TRBV6-5	-	TRBJ2-7	-	CASSYSFRGSYEQYF	TGTGCCAGCAGTTACTCTTTTCGCGGATCTTACGAGCAGTACTTC
TRBV5-1	-	TRBJ2-3	-	CASNRGTRRSDTQYF	TGCGCCAGCAATCGGGGGACGCGGAGGTCAGATACGCAGTATTTT
TRBV6-1	-	TRBJ2-3	-	CASSDPRGGGPGTQYF	TGTGCCAGCAGTGACCCAAGGGGAGGGGGTCCAGGTACGCAGTATTTT
TRBV6-1	-	TRBJ1-5	once	CASSEASIYSNQPQHF	TGTGCCAGCAGTGAAGCGAGTATCTATAGCAATCAGCCCCAGCATTTT
TRBV7-8	-	TRBJ1-2	-	CASSLVTGPNYGYTF	TGTGCCAGCAGCTTAGTAACAGGACCTAACTATGGCTACACCTTC
TRBV5-6	-	TRBJ2-7	-	CASSLLLTDYEQYF	TGTGCCAGCAGCTTGTTATTAACAGACTACGAGCAGTACTTC
TRBV5-1	-	TRBJ1-1	-	CASSFRGSNTEAFF	TGCGCCAGCAGCTTCAGGGGATCGAACACTGAAGCTTTCTTT